This record covers a single T cell receptor (beta chain). These data originate in a study of technical replicates of blood from several donors. V was pared by 4 bases and J by 0 bases, with 5 bases of the junction left unmatched. This CDR3 is built from 16 residues. Germline CDR1 reads SGHTA; CDR2 reads FQGTGA. TCRdb keeps only in-frame clones here, not all; method: immunoSEQ multiplex PCR. The table has about 91,000 clones, less than 95% seen once. Input material: T cells isolated from PBMCs. This rearrangement joins TRBV7-3 to TRBJ2-2, with 7 bases aligning to TRBD1. The TCR was taken from a human donor in good health. DNA of the CDR3: TGTGCCAGCAGCTCCCCACAGGGGTCGAACACCGGGGAGCTGTTTTTT. Residues: CASSSPQGSNTGELFF.